This T cell receptor (beta chain) was documented in a study of blood T cell repertoires in COVID-19. Study background: The United States, Italy and Spain were the sources of the acute and convalescent COVID-19 samples. PBMCs, B-cell-depleted T cells, or T cells provided the cDNA or gDNA that made up the material.

Germline V gives CDR1 MNHNS, CDR2 SASEGT. V lost 3 bases to trimming and J lost 3 bases; unmatched junction nucleotides: 1. The CDR3 has 15 amino acids. The authors' processing: How many nucleated cells were present was estimated from reference gene primer amplification. Clones were sequenced by immunoSEQ multiplex PCR, and TCRdb holds only the in-frame ones, with some missing. Clone size and V and J calls were adopted from that table, with D and trimming inferred from the DNA. The data contain more than 200,000 clones, around 82% of them seen just once; the ten biggest clones take up 2% to 3%. Sequenced input: peripheral blood. The rearrangement links TRBV6-1 to TRBJ2-2; 10 bases fit TRBD1. The sequence derives from a woman aged 35 to 49 with active or convalescent COVID-19. CDR3 nucleotides: TGTGCCAGCAGTGACGGACAGGGGGACACCGGGGAGCTGTTTTTT. Amino acid sequence: CASSDGQGDTGELFF.